The 10 T cell receptor beta chains given below trace back to one sample, sequenced in a study of cytomegalovirus exposure and HLA in healthy donors. This PCR relied on a set of 60 Vbeta primers and 13 Jbeta primers. TCRdb's table, derived via immunoSEQ multiplex PCR, lists solely in-frame clones and lacks some. The table records roughly 160,000 clones, about three quarters of them present only once. Sequencing input: PBMCs. The receptors originated from a girl aged 5-17 years in good health and CMV-seronegative.

The genes are TRBV9 and TRBJ2-2; TRBD2 matches at 8 bases. The CDR3 spans 17 residues. V lost 0 bases and J lost 5; bases outside the gene matches: 9. The germline CDR1 and CDR2 sequences are SGDLS and YYNGEE. The CDR3 reads CASSVAPLAGPTGELFF. CDR3 sequence (DNA): TGTGCCAGCAGCGTAGCCCCCCTAGCGGGTCCGACCGGGGAGCTGTTTTTT. Full variable domain (rest looked up from reference TRBV9 and TRBJ2-2): DSGVTQTPKHLITATGQRVTLRCSPRSGDLSVYWYQQSLDQGLQFLIQYYNGEERAKGNILERFSAQQFPDLHSELNLSSLELGDSALYFCASSVAPLAGPTGELFFGEGSRLTVL.

The chain carries TRBV19 and TRBJ1-1, with D unclear. The V and J ends lost 6 bases and 1 base respectively, with 6 bases between them. CDR3 length equals 12 residues. Germline V gene lookup returns CDR1 LNHDA and CDR2 SQIVND (reference sequence). The CDR3 here is CASSLGNTEAFF. The DNA of the CDR3 is TGTGCCAGTAGCCTAGGGAACACTGAAGCTTTCTTT.

The rearrangement uses TRBV6-1 and TRBJ1-5, with D perhaps matching TRBD1 (6 bases). CDR3 length: 15 amino acids. Germline V gives CDR1 MNHNS, CDR2 SASEGT. Trimming took 3 bases from V and 0 from J, leaving 9 bases between them. CDR3 in amino acids: CASSELGGSNQPQHF. The CDR3 DNA sequence: TGTGCCAGCAGTGAGTTAGGGGGTAGCAATCAGCCCCAGCATTTT.

The sample holds one count of this clone. The chain couples TRBV14 to TRBJ2-7, with D hard to call. The ends were cut back, 3 bases at V and 4 bases at J, with 7 bases in the middle. Germline CDR1 SGHDN, CDR2 FVKESK. The CDR3 has 12 residues. CDR3 coding DNA: TGTGCCAGCAGCCATTCCGTTTACGAGCAGTACTTC. Translated, it gives CASSHSVYEQYF. Full variable domain (remainder filled in from reference TRBV14 and TRBJ2-7): EAGVTQFPSHSVIEKGQTVTLRCDPISGHDNLYWYRRVMGKEIKFLLHFVKESKQDESGMPNNRFLAERTGGTYSTLKVQPAELEDSGVYFCASSHSVYEQYFGPGTRLTVT.

The rearrangement links TRBV5-8 to TRBJ1-1; D unresolved. The CDR3 is 13 amino acids. The V end lost 0 bases, the J end lost 5 bases, and 8 bases lay between the germline ends. Germline V gene data show CDR1 as SGHTS and CDR2 as YDEGEE. CDR3 amino acids: CASSLDSRTEAFF. The CDR3 region has the DNA TGTGCCAGCAGCTTGGATTCCAGAACTGAAGCTTTCTTT.

This clone came up a few times. The rearrangement uses TRBV5-1 and TRBJ2-5; a weak D match, TRBD1 (7 bases). The DNA end lines up better with TRBJ2-7; the J call may be wrong. The CDR3 loop spans 13 amino acids. Germline V gene data show CDR1 as SGHRS and CDR2 as YFSETQ. The CDR3 loop is CASSPQGGYEQYF. CDR3 DNA: TGCGCCAGCTCCCCCCAGGGGGGATACGAGCAGTACTTC.

The CDR3 region is CASSVGGQQINYGYTF. The CDR3 coding sequence is TGTGCCAGCAGCGTAGGAGGACAGCAAATTAACTATGGCTACACCTTC. The chain links TRBV9 to TRBJ1-2; D is possibly TRBD1 (6 bases). Germline CDR1 is SGDLS and CDR2 is YYNGEE. The germline V and J ends were trimmed by 0 bases and 1 base, with 13 bases remaining between them. The CDR3 consists of 16 residues.

This clone was recorded a few times. J is TRBJ1-2 and V is TRBV5-1, with a tentative D call TRBD1 (5 bases). Trimming removed 4 bases from V and 0 bases from J, with 10 bases in between. Germline-derived CDR1 and CDR2 are SGHRS and YFSETQ. The CDR3 extends over 14 amino acids. The CDR3 reads CASSPTTANYGYTF. The CDR3 bases are TGCGCCAGCAGCCCAACGACAGCTAACTATGGCTACACCTTC.

V usage is TRBV6-5 and J usage is TRBJ1-4, with TRBD1 as a possible D gene (6 bases). The germline CDR1 and CDR2 sequences are MNHEY and SVGAGI. The V end lost 0 bases, the J end lost 7 bases, and 15 bases lay between the germline ends. This CDR3 region has 16 residues. The CDR3 coding sequence is TGTGCCAGCAGTTACTCCAGGCCAGGACAGCCTGAAAAACTGTTTTTT. It encodes CASSYSRPGQPEKLFF.

The J gene is TRBJ2-2, the V gene TRBV4-2, with D perhaps matching TRBD2 (6 bases). The V end lost 4 bases, the J end lost 6 bases, and 12 bases lay between the germline ends. Per germline, CDR1 LGHNA and CDR2 YNFKEQ. CDR3 length equals 14 residues. The DNA for the CDR3 is TGTGCCAGCAGCCGAGCCGGAGGGGCCGGGGAGCTGTTTTTT. As protein: CASSRAGGAGELFF.